The entry that follows covers one T cell receptor (beta chain) sequence. The antigen is unknown. These data come from a study of metastatic and nonmetastatic thyroid tumors. As for the study in general: Repertoires from blood and tumor or nodule tissue of malignant and benign thyroid patients were compared.

Findings and limits, study-wide: For both blood and tumor, malignant thyroid tumors reportedly showed significantly higher TCR beta diversity than benign nodules did.

Per the study methods: Researchers built a distant-metastasis classifier for papillary thyroid cancer that drew on CDR3 differences across clinicopathological groups. TCRdb re-processed the PCR reads through MiXCR. Clone size and V and J calls follow TCRdb, not the original study. The sample has about 16,000 clones; about 29% are singletons. CDR1 is PRHDT and CDR2 is FYEKMQ in the germline V gene (reference sequence). CDR3 length: 19 amino acids. V lost 5 bases to trimming and J lost 3 bases, with 23 bases between them. No patient received treatment before thyroid surgery. This chain connects TRBV13 to TRBJ1-6; D may be TRBD1 (6 bases). The sequencing input was tumor tissue. This receptor was taken from a male donor with papillary thyroid cancer or a benign thyroid nodule (not recorded which). Some clones in this sample may be carry-over from other donors' samples. In DNA form, the CDR3 reads TGTGCCAGCAGCCAAGCGAAGATGACAGGCGGCCACTATAATTCACCCCTCCACTTT. Its protein product is CASSQAKMTGGHYNSPLHF.